This TCR beta chain was sequenced for a study of blood T cell repertoires in COVID-19. Study details: The cDNA or gDNA used as material had been derived from T cells, B-cell-depleted T cells, or PBMCs.

This clone was observed a single time. The protocol was immunoSEQ multiplex PCR, while the TCRdb copy is restricted to in-frame clones and leaves out a portion. The table records about 170,000 clones, about 85% of them present only once. The CDR3 length is 15 residues. Sequencing used peripheral blood. The clonotype was recovered from a human donor with acute or convalescent COVID-19. The donor label of this sample is uncertain. The V gene is TRBV21-1, the J gene TRBJ1-5; TRBD1 is the table's D call and was not checked against the DNA. TRBV21-1 is deemed a pseudogene. Written as DNA, the CDR3 is TGTGCCAGCAGTAAACAGGGGTCGAGCAATCAGCCCCAGCATTTT. It is translated as CASSKQGSSNQPQHF.